This T cell receptor beta chain was recorded in a study of T cell changes during pregnancy in multiple sclerosis. Sequenced by immunoSEQ multiplex PCR; TCRdb stores in-frame clones only, minus some. Here the sample spans fewer than 70,000 clones, roughly nine tenths being singletons. V was cut by 2 bases and J by 5 bases, with 12 bases left in between. Per the germline V gene, CDR1 is MNHEY and CDR2 is SVGAGI. There are 14 residues in the CDR3. This receptor was identified in a female donor with multiple sclerosis, enrolled in a pregnancy study. Sequencing used peripheral blood, obtained in the first trimester of pregnancy. The chain recombines TRBV6-5 with TRBJ1-1, with a tentative D call TRBD1 (6 bases). CDR3 residues: CASSYTGGQTEAFF. The CDR3 nucleotides are TGTGCCAGCAGTTACACGGGGGGGCAGACTGAAGCTTTCTTT.